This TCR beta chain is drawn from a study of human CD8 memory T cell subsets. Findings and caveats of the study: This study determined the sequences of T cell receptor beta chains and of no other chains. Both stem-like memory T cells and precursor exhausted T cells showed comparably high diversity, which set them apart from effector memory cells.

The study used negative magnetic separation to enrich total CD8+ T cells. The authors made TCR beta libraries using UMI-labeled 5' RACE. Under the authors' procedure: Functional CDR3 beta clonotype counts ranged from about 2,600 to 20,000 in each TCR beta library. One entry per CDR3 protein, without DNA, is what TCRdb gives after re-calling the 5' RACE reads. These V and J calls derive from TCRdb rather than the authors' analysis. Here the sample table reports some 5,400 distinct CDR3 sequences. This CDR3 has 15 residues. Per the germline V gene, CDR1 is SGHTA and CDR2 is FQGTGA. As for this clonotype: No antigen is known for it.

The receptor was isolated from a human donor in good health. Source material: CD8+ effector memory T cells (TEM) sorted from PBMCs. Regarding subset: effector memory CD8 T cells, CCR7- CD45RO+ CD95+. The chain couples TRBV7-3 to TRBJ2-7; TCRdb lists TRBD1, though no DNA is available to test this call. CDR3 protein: CASSPGGTAGLEQYF.